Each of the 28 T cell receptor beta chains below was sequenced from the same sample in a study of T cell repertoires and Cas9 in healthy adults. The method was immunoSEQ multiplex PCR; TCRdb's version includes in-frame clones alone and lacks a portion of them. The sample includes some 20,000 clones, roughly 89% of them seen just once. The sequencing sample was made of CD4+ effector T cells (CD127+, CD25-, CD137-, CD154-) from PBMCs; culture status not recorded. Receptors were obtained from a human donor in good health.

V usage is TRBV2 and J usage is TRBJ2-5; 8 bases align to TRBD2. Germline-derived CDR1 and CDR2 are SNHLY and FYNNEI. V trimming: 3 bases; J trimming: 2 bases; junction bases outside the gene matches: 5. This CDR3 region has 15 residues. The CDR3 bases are TGTGCCAGCAGTGATTTAACTAGCGGTCAAGAGACCCAGTACTTC. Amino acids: CASSDLTSGQETQYF.

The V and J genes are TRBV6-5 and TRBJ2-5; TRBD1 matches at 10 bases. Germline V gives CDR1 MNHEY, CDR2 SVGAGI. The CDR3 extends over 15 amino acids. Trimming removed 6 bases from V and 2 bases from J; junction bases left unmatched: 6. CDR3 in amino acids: CASSPDRGLQETQYF. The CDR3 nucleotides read TGTGCCAGCAGCCCCGACAGGGGGCTTCAAGAGACCCAGTACTTC.

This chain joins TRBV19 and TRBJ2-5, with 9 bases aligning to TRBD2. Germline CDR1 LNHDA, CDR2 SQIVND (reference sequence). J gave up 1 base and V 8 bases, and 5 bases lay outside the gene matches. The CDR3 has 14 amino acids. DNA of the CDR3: TGTGCCAGTCGCGGGGGGGGGCTCCAAGAGACCCAGTACTTC. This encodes CASRGGGLQETQYF. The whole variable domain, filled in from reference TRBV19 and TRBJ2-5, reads DGGITQSPKYLFRKEGQNVTLSCEQNLNHDAMYWYRQDPGQGLRLIYYSQIVNDFQKGDIAEGYSVSREKKESFPLTVTSAQKNPTAFYLCASRGGGLQETQYFGPGTRLLVL.

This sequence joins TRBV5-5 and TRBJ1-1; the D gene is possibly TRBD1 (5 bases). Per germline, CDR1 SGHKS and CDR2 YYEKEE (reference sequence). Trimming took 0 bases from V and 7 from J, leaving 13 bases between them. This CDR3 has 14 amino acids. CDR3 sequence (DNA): TGTGCCAGCAGCTTGGTCCAGGGTAGGGTTGAAGCTTTCTTT. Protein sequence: CASSLVQGRVEAFF.

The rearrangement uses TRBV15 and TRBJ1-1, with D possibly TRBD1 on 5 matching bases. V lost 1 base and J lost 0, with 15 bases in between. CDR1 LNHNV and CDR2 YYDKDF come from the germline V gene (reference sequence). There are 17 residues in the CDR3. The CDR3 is CATSRGRRGGLNTEAFF. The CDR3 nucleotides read TGTGCCACCAGCAGAGGAAGGCGGGGGGGATTGAACACTGAAGCTTTCTTT.

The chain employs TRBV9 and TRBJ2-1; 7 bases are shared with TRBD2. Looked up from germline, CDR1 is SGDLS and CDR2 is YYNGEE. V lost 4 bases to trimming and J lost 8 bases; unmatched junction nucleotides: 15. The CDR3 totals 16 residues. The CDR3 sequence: CASSSSDFPGGDEQFF. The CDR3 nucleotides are TGTGCCAGCAGCTCATCGGACTTCCCGGGGGGTGATGAGCAGTTCTTC.

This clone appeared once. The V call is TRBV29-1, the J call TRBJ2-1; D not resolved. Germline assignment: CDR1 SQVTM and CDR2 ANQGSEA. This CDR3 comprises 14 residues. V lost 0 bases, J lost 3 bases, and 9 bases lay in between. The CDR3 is CSVEEETRYNEQFF. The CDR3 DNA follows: TGCAGCGTTGAAGAAGAGACTCGCTACAATGAGCAGTTCTTC.

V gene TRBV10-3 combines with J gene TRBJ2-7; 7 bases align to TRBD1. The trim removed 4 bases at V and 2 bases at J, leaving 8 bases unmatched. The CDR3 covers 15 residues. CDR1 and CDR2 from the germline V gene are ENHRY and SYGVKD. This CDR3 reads CAISVSVQGAYEQYF. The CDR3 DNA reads TGTGCCATCAGTGTCTCCGTCCAGGGGGCCTACGAGCAGTACTTC.

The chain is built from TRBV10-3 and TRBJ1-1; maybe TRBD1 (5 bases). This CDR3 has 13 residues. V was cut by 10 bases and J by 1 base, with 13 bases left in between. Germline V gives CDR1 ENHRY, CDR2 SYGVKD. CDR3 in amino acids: CATRGGPNTEAFF. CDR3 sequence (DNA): TGTGCCACCCGGGGGGGACCGAACACTGAAGCTTTCTTT.

CDR3 nucleotides: TGTGCCAGCAGACCTCCAGCGGGCACTGAAGCTTTCTTT. Translated: CASRPPAGTEAFF. The V gene is TRBV6-5, the J gene TRBJ1-1, with unresolved D. The germline CDR1 and CDR2 sequences are MNHEY and SVGAGI. V lost 6 bases, J lost 4 bases, and 12 bases lay in between. The CDR3 length is 13 residues.

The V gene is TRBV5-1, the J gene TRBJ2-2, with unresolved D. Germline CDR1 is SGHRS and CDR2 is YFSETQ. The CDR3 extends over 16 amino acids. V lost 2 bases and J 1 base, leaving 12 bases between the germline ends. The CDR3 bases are TGCGCCAGCAGCTTAAAGGGTGTGGTGAACACCGGGGAGCTGTTTTTT. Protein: CASSLKGVVNTGELFF.

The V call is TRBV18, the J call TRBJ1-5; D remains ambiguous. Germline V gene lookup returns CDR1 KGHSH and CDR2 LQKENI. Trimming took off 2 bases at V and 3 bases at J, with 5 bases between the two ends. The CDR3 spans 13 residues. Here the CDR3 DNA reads TGTGCCAGCTCACCAGGTCTCAATCAGCCCCAGCATTTT. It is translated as CASSPGLNQPQHF.

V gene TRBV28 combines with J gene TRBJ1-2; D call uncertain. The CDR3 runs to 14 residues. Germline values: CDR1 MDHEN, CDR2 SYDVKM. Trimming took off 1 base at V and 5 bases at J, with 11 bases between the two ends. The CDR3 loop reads CASSLSGLPYGYTF. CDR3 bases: TGTGCCAGCAGTTTATCGGGTCTTCCTTATGGCTACACCTTC.

CDR3 sequence (DNA): TGTGCCAGCAGCCCTGGAGGGGGCGGGGAGACCCAGTACTTC. Its translation: CASSPGGGGETQYF. The genes are TRBV28 and TRBJ2-5; tentatively, D is TRBD1 (7 bases). Trimming shortened V by 6 bases and J by 5 bases, and 16 bases separated the two germline ends. The CDR3 runs to 14 residues. Germline loops: CDR1 MDHEN, CDR2 SYDVKM.

The CDR3 loop is CASSRQENTEAFF. CDR3 nucleotides: TGTGCCAGCAGCCGACAGGAAAACACTGAAGCTTTCTTT. The chain couples TRBV11-1 to TRBJ1-1, with a tentative D call TRBD1 (6 bases). From germline, CDR1 is SGHAT and CDR2 FQDESV (reference sequence). Trimming took off 5 bases at V and 2 bases at J, with 9 bases between the two ends. The CDR3 covers 13 residues. The full variable domain, completed using reference TRBV11-1 and TRBJ1-1, is EAEVAQSPRYKITEKSQAVAFWCDPISGHATLYWYRQILGQGPELLVQFQDESVVDDSQLPKDRFSAERLKGVDSTLKIQPAELGDSAMYLCASSRQENTEAFFGQGTRLTVV.

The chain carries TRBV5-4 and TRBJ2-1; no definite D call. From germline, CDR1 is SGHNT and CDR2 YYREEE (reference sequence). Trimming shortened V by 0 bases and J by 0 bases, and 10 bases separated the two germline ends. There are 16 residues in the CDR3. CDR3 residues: CASSLGPQSSYNEQFF. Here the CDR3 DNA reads TGTGCCAGCAGCTTGGGGCCTCAGAGCTCCTACAATGAGCAGTTCTTC.

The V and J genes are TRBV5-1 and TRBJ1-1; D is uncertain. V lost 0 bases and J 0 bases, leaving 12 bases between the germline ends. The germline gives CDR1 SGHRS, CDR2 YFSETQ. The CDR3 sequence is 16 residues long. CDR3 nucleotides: TGCGCCAGCAGCTTGGAGGTGGGCTCGATGAACACTGAAGCTTTCTTT. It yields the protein CASSLEVGSMNTEAFF.

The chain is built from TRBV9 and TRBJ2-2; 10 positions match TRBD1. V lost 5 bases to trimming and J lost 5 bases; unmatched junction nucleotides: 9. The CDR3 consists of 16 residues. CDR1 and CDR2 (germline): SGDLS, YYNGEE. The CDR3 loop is CASRDKGTGETGELFF. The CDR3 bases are TGTGCCAGCAGGGATAAGGGGACAGGGGAAACCGGGGAGCTGTTTTTT. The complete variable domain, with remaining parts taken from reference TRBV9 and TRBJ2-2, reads DSGVTQTPKHLITATGQRVTLRCSPRSGDLSVYWYQQSLDQGLQFLIQYYNGEERAKGNILERFSAQQFPDLHSELNLSSLELGDSALYFCASRDKGTGETGELFFGEGSRLTVL.

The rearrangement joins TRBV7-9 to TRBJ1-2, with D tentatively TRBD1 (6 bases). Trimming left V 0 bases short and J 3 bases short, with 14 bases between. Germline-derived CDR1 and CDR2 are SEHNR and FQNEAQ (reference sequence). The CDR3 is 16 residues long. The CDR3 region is CASSLALSGGHYGYTF. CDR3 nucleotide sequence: TGTGCCAGCAGCTTAGCACTATCGGGGGGCCACTATGGCTACACCTTC.

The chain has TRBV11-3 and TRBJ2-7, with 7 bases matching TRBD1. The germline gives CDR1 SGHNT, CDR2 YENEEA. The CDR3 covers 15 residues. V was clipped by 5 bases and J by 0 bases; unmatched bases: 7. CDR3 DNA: TGTGCCAGCAGCCAAAACCGGGACAGCTCCTACGAGCAGTACTTC. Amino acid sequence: CASSQNRDSSYEQYF.

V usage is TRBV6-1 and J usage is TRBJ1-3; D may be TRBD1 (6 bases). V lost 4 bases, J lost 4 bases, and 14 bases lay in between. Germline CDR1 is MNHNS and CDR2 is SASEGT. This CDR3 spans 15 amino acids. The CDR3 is CASSGLQGSGNTIYF. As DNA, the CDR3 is TGTGCCAGCAGTGGGTTACAGGGATCGGGAAACACCATATATTTT.

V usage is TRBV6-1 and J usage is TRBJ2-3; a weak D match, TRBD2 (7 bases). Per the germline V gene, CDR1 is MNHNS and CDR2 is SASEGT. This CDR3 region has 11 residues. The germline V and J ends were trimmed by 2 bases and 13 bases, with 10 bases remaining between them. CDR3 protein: CASSERGGEYF. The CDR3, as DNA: TGTGCCAGCAGTGAAAGGGGGGGGGAGTATTTT.

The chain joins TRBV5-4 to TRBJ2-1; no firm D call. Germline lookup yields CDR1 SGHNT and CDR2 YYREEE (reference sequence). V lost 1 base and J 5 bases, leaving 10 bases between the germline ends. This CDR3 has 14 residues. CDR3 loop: CASSLKDNHNEQFF. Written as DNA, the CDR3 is TGTGCCAGCAGCTTGAAAGACAACCACAATGAGCAGTTCTTC.

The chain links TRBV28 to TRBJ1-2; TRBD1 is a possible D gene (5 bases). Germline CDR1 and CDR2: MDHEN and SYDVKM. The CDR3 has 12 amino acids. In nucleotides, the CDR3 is TGTGCGGCAGGGTCGGCTCTAGGAGGCTACACCTTC. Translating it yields CAAGSALGGYTF.

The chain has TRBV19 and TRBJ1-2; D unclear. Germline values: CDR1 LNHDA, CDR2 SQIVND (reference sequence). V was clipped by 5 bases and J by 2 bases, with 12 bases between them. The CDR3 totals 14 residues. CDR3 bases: TGTGCCAGTAGTGGGTACACTGGCAACTATGGCTACACCTTC. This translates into CASSGYTGNYGYTF.

The CDR3 is CASSPRDKGIQYF. As DNA, the CDR3 is TGTGCCAGCAGTCCCCGCGACAAGGGCATTCAGTACTTC. This chain links TRBV2 with TRBJ2-4; D is unclear. The V end lost 5 bases, the J end lost 9 bases, and 14 bases lay between the germline ends. The germline gives CDR1 SNHLY, CDR2 FYNNEI. The CDR3 covers 13 residues.

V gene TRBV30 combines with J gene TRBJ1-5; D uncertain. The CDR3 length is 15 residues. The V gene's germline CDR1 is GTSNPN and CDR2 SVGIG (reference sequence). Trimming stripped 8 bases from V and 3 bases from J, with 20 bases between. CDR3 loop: CAGKSKGDPNQPQHF. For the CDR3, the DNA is TGTGCCGGGAAGTCGAAGGGAGACCCCAATCAGCCCCAGCATTTT.

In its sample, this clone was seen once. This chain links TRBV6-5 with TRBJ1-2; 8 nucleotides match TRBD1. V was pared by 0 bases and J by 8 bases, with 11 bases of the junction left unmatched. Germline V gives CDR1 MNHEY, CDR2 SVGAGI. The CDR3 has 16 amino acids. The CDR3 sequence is CASSYSFRQGAGGYTF. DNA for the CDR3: TGTGCCAGCAGTTACTCCTTCAGGCAGGGGGCGGGCGGCTACACCTTC.